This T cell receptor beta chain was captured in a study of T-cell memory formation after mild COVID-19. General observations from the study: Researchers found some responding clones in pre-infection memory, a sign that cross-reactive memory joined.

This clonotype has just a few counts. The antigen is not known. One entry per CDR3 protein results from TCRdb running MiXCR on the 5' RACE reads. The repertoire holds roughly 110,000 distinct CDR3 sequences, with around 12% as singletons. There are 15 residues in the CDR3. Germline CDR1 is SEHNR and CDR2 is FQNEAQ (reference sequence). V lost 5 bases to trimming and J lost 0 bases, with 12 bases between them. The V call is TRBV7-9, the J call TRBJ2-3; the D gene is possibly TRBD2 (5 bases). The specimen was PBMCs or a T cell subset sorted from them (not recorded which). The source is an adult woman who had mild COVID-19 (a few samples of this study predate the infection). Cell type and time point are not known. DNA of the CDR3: TGTGCCAGCAGCAGTACGAGGGTCAGCACAGATACGCAGTATTTT. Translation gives CASSSTRVSTDTQYF.